The present TCR beta chain was sequenced within a study of blood T cell repertoires in COVID-19. Study information: Samples taken during acute and convalescent COVID-19 were collected in the United States, Italy and Spain. T cells, B-cell-depleted T cells, or PBMCs provided the cDNA or gDNA that served as material.

Per the authors' pipeline: Quantification of nucleated cells was approximated via reference gene primer amplification. Produced via immunoSEQ multiplex PCR; TCRdb's table is partial and in-frame only. The V and J calls and the clone size are those of that table, but D and trimming were determined from the DNA. The sample lists 97,000 or so clones, roughly 78% occurring once. J gave up 4 bases and V 0 bases, and 4 bases lay outside the gene matches. The CDR3 sequence is 16 residues long. Germline V lookup: CDR1 SGHNT, CDR2 YYREEE (reference sequence). The sample taken for sequencing was peripheral blood. V is TRBV5-4 and J is TRBJ2-7; 13 bases are shared with TRBD2. This receptor was identified in an elderly woman with active or convalescent COVID-19. The CDR3 DNA reads as TGTGCCAGCAGCTTGGGACTAGCGGGAGGAACGTACGAGCAGTACTTC. Protein sequence: CASSLGLAGGTYEQYF.